The 21 T cell receptor beta chains presented below share a single source sample, sequenced in a study of neurological immune-mediated disorders. TCRdb reanalysed the 5' RACE reads using MiXCR and keeps one entry per CDR3 protein. The repertoire has about 62,000 distinct CDR3 sequences, over 3.5% of them found once; the top ten carry under 2.5%. Sequenced material: PBMCs. The receptors were gathered from a woman in her fifties or sixties with multiple sclerosis.

In its sample, this clonotype was seen many times. V gene TRBV5-1 combines with J gene TRBJ1-1, with a possible D match to TRBD1 (6 bases). The germline CDR1 and CDR2 sequences are SGHRS and YFSETQ. V was pared by 0 bases and J by 4 bases, with 13 bases between. The CDR3 runs 15 residues. The CDR3 DNA sequence: TGCGCCAGCAGCTTGGAGGGGGGTACGGGCACTGAAGCTTTCTTT. Protein: CASSLEGGTGTEAFF.

This clonotype was recorded at least ten times. The rearrangement links TRBV5-1 to TRBJ2-1; possibly TRBD2 for D (5 bases). V dropped 1 base and J dropped 8 bases, with 19 bases sitting between them. Germline CDR1 is SGHRS and CDR2 is YFSETQ. This CDR3 comprises 16 residues. Written as DNA, the CDR3 is TGCGCCAGCAGCTTGTTAGGTGGGAGCTCTGGCGATGAGCAGTTCTTC. Residues: CASSLLGGSSGDEQFF. The full variable domain, completed using reference TRBV5-1 and TRBJ2-1, is KAGVTQTPRYLIKTRGQQVTLSCSPISGHRSVSWYQQTPGQGLQFLFEYFSETQRNKGNFPGRFSGRQFSNSRSEMNVSTLELGDSALYLCASSLLGGSSGDEQFFGPGTRLTVL.

This clonotype has ten or more counts. The CDR3 region has the DNA TGCAGTGCTAGAGATTTCGGGAGGGCCACGTTCGAGCAGTACTTC. Amino acids: CSARDFGRATFEQYF. V gene TRBV20-1 combines with J gene TRBJ2-7, with TRBD2 matching over 8 bases. CDR3 length equals 15 residues. CDR1 and CDR2 from the germline V gene are DFQATT and SNEGSKA (reference sequence). Trimming took 0 bases from V and 6 from J; bases not matched to a gene: 10.

This clonotype was recorded many times. V is TRBV28 and J is TRBJ1-6; D is unresolved. The CDR3 runs to 12 residues. Between the trimmed V and J ends, which lost 2 bases and 10 bases, there was a span of 6 bases. Germline V gives CDR1 MDHEN, CDR2 SYDVKM. For the CDR3, the DNA is TGTGCCAGCAGTTTAAGAGAATCACCCCTCCACTTT. Protein product: CASSLRESPLHF.

In its sample, this clonotype was seen many times. The chain recombines TRBV7-2 with TRBJ2-7; D may correspond to TRBD1 or TRBD2 (5 bases each). The CDR3 is made up of 15 amino acids. Looked up from germline, CDR1 is SGHTA and CDR2 is FQGNSA. The germline V and J ends were trimmed by 2 bases and 4 bases, with 15 bases remaining between them. Here the CDR3 reads CASSLTGTITYEQYF. The CDR3 DNA is TGTGCCAGCAGCTTAACCGGGACGATTACTTACGAGCAGTACTTC.

The V call is TRBV12-3 or TRBV12-4, the J call TRBJ2-3, with D hard to call. V gave up 5 bases and J gave up 0 bases, with 12 bases separating them. This CDR3 is built from 15 residues. CDR3 in amino acids: CASSPDGRSTDTQYF. DNA for the CDR3: TGTGCCAGCAGTCCGGACGGGCGGAGCACAGATACGCAGTATTTT.

This clonotype has at least ten counts. The genes are TRBV10-3 and TRBJ2-1, with TRBD2 matching over 14 bases. There are 13 residues in the CDR3. Germline V gives CDR1 ENHRY, CDR2 SYGVKD. V was pared by 7 bases and J by 10 bases, with 3 bases of the junction left unmatched. The CDR3 loop is CAIKGLAGEEQFF. CDR3 sequence (DNA): TGTGCCATCAAGGGACTAGCGGGAGAAGAGCAGTTCTTC.

The table lists this clonotype with a few counts. The V gene is TRBV20-1, the J gene TRBJ2-2, with TRBD2 as a possible D gene (6 bases). The CDR3 has 18 amino acids. V gave up 1 base and J gave up 2 bases, with 20 bases separating them. Germline CDR1 DFQATT, CDR2 SNEGSKA (reference sequence). The CDR3 DNA sequence: TGCAGTGCTAGAGCATTTGGTAGCGGAGGACCCAACACCGGGGAGCTGTTTTTT. Translation gives CSARAFGSGGPNTGELFF.

This clonotype has a count of ten or more. This rearrangement joins TRBV20-1 to TRBJ2-5; D unresolved. The CDR3 sequence is 13 residues long. V lost 5 bases and J 0 bases, leaving 10 bases between the germline ends. Germline CDR1 is DFQATT and CDR2 is SNEGSKA (reference sequence). In DNA form, the CDR3 reads TGCAGTGCTCAACCGGTAGACCAAGAGACCCAGTACTTC. Its translation: CSAQPVDQETQYF.

The table lists this clonotype with many counts. The V gene is TRBV15, the J gene TRBJ2-3; 13 bases are a match to TRBD2. CDR1 and CDR2 (germline): LNHNV, YYDKDF (reference sequence). This CDR3 comprises 20 residues. The junction had 9 bases not matched to a gene; V was cut back by 0 bases and J by 0 bases. CDR3 sequence: CATSRDGLAGAEGSTDTQYF. The CDR3 nucleotides are TGTGCCACCAGCAGAGACGGACTAGCGGGAGCGGAGGGTAGCACAGATACGCAGTATTTT.

This clonotype was observed many times. This chain joins TRBV5-1 and TRBJ2-7, with D perhaps given as TRBD1 or TRBD2 (5 bases each). This CDR3 is built from 14 residues. V dropped 4 bases and J dropped 2 bases, with 13 bases sitting between them. The germline V gene has CDR1 SGHRS and CDR2 YFSETQ. CDR3 residues: CASSTGTVTYEQYF. The CDR3 coding sequence is TGCGCCAGCAGCACGGGGACGGTTACCTACGAGCAGTACTTC.

The sample holds many counts of this clonotype. V is TRBV28 and J is TRBJ2-3; D is uncertain. Germline V gene data show CDR1 as MDHEN and CDR2 as SYDVKM. CDR3 length: 15 amino acids. V was shortened by 3 bases and J by 1 base, with 11 bases between the two germline ends. CDR3 sequence (DNA): TGTGCCAGCAGTTTCCCCTTCGCAGGCACAGATACGCAGTATTTT. As protein: CASSFPFAGTDTQYF.

This clonotype showed up many times. The V call is TRBV5-5, the J call TRBJ2-7; D perhaps matches TRBD1 (5 bases). Trimming shortened V by 0 bases and J by 0 bases, and 7 bases separated the two germline ends. This CDR3 contains 14 residues. In germline, CDR1 is SGHKS, CDR2 YYEKEE (reference sequence). CDR3 coding DNA: TGTGCCAGCAGCTTGGAGGACAACTCCTACGAGCAGTACTTC. Amino acid sequence: CASSLEDNSYEQYF.

This clonotype came up many times. This chain uses TRBV5-1 with TRBJ2-7; 8 bases fit TRBD1. V shed 2 bases and J 3 bases; nucleotides not matched to a gene: 7. In germline, CDR1 is SGHRS, CDR2 YFSETQ. The CDR3 runs 15 residues. CDR3 amino acids: CASSLSTGGIYEQYF. The CDR3 DNA is TGCGCCAGCAGCTTATCTACAGGGGGTATCTACGAGCAGTACTTC. The full variable domain, rest sourced from reference TRBV5-1 and TRBJ2-7, is KAGVTQTPRYLIKTRGQQVTLSCSPISGHRSVSWYQQTPGQGLQFLFEYFSETQRNKGNFPGRFSGRQFSNSRSEMNVSTLELGDSALYLCASSLSTGGIYEQYFGPGTRLTVT.

This rearrangement joins TRBV5-6 to TRBJ1-6, with TRBD1 as a possible D gene (5 bases). Trimming removed 4 bases from V and 2 bases from J, with 13 bases in between. The CDR3 totals 16 residues. CDR1 is SGHDT, CDR2 YYEEEE, per germline. Here the CDR3 DNA reads TGTGCCAGCAGCAGACAGTTCGGGACCTATAATTCACCCCTCCACTTT. This gives the protein CASSRQFGTYNSPLHF.

This clonotype has ten or more counts. The chain recombines TRBV6-2 or TRBV6-3 with TRBJ2-2; 9 bases agree with TRBD1. The V segment lost 5 bases and the J segment 8 bases; nucleotides outside the gene matches: 9. Germline CDR1 MNHEY, CDR2 SVGEGT. The CDR3 contains 15 residues. The DNA of the CDR3 is TGTGCCAGCAGTCTGGACAGGGGTGTTAGAGGGGAGCTGTTTTTT. Protein sequence: CASSLDRGVRGELFF.

This clonotype came up many times. This chain links TRBV7-9 with TRBJ2-3; 7 bases are shared with TRBD1. Germline values: CDR1 SEHNR, CDR2 FQNEAQ (reference sequence). CDR3 size: 14 residues. J lost 4 bases, V lost 4 bases, and 5 bases had no gene match. Written as DNA, the CDR3 is TGTGCCAGCAGCTCGACAGGGTCAGCAGATACGCAGTATTTT. It encodes CASSSTGSADTQYF.

This clonotype was counted many times. The chain links TRBV15 to TRBJ2-2; 9 nucleotides line up with TRBD1. The CDR3 is 14 residues long. Per germline, CDR1 LNHNV and CDR2 YYDKDF (reference sequence). Trimming took 6 bases from V and 6 from J; bases not matched to a gene: 5. CDR3 amino acids: CATSWDRESGELFF. CDR3 in DNA: TGTGCCACCAGTTGGGACAGGGAATCCGGGGAGCTGTTTTTT.

This clonotype came up many times. The chain is built from TRBV12-3 or TRBV12-4 and TRBJ1-3; D gene uncertain. Trimming took off 1 base at V and 2 bases at J, with 6 bases between the two ends. The CDR3 has 14 residues. The CDR3 nucleotides are TGTGCCAGCAGTTTAGGGGCAGCTGGAAACACCATATATTTT. Amino acid sequence: CASSLGAAGNTIYF.

This clonotype came up many times. The chain employs TRBV20-1 and TRBJ1-2, with 8 bases aligning to TRBD1. Germline loops: CDR1 DFQATT, CDR2 SNEGSKA (reference sequence). This CDR3 is built from 12 residues. V dropped 2 bases and J dropped 10; count of bases not matched to a gene: 6. CDR3 protein: CSARTGGQVYTF. The CDR3 DNA reads TGCAGTGCTAGAACAGGGGGTCAGGTCTACACCTTC.

This clonotype was seen many times. One end of the junction is discordant with germline, which a read error may explain. V gene TRBV27 combines with J gene TRBJ1-6, with TRBD1 matching over 8 bases. Germline V CDR1 and CDR2: MNHEY, SMNVEV (reference sequence). CDR3 length equals 14 residues. For the CDR3, the DNA is TGTGCCAGCAGTTTGGACAGGGTGTATTCACCCCTCAACTTT. It yields the protein CASSLDRVYSPLNF.